The rows below give T cell receptor beta chains drawn from one sample of a study of PD-1 blockade in classical Hodgkin lymphoma. Produced via immunoSEQ multiplex PCR; TCRdb's table is partial and in-frame only. The table includes about 58,000 clones, 88% detected once. The sample was peripheral blood mononuclear cells (PBMCs), taken before the second cycle of nivolumab. These receptors were collected from a human donor with classical Hodgkin lymphoma. CDR3s include the opening cysteine and the closing phenylalanine or tryptophan. The D gene is left open where the match is weak. The size of a clone is reported for some rows only, either as once, few or many, or as a class for expanded clones.

CDR3 protein	CDR3 DNA	J gene	V gene	clone size	D gene
CASSYSYTGELFF	TGTGCCAGCAGTTACTCGTACACCGGGGAGCTGTTTTTT	TRBJ2-2	TRBV6-6	-	-
CASSLDGQLNSPLHF	TGCGCCAGCAGCTTGGACGGGCAGCTGAATTCACCCCTCCACTTT	TRBJ1-6	TRBV5-1	-	-
CASSLVYNEQFF	TGCGCCAGCAGCTTAGTCTACAATGAGCAGTTCTTC	TRBJ2-1	TRBV5-1	-	-
CASSLARAGGEGIYEQYF	TGTGCCAGCAGCTTAGCCCGGGCAGGGGGCGAAGGTATTTACGAGCAGTACTTC	TRBJ2-7	TRBV7-6	-	TRBD1
CASSAGETQYF	TGTGCCAGCAGCGCCGGGGAGACCCAGTACTTC	TRBJ2-5	TRBV7-7	-	-
CASSSSGAPYNEQFF	TGCGCCAGCAGCTCCTCCGGGGCACCTTACAATGAGCAGTTCTTC	TRBJ2-1	TRBV5-1	-	-
CASSLDGPPGQPQHF	TGTGCCAGCAGCTTAGATGGCCCACCAGGTCAGCCCCAGCATTTT	TRBJ1-5	TRBV11-2	-	-
CASSYEGQPQHF	TGTGCCAGCAGCTATGAGGGTCAGCCCCAGCATTTT	TRBJ1-5	TRBV7-9	-	-
CASSQSGNTGELFF	TGCGCCAGCAGCCAGTCGGGGAACACCGGGGAGCTGTTTTTT	TRBJ2-2	TRBV5-1	-	-
CASSLTGTGAGAAGELFF	TGTGCCAGCAGCTTAACCGGAACAGGGGCCGGGGCCGCCGGGGAGCTGTTTTTT	TRBJ2-2	TRBV7-3	-	TRBD1
CASTSTLGGNYGYTF	TGTGCCAGCACCTCGACTTTAGGGGGGAACTATGGCTACACCTTC	TRBJ1-2	TRBV7-9	-	-
CASSWDRGSYEQYF	TGTGCCAGCAGTTGGGACAGGGGCTCCTACGAGCAGTACTTC	TRBJ2-7	TRBV7-6	-	TRBD1
CASSLQGGNQPQHF	TGCGCCAGCAGCCTGCAGGGAGGCAATCAGCCCCAGCATTTT	TRBJ1-5	TRBV5-1	-	-
CASSLRRYEQYF	TGTGCCAGCAGCTTGAGGCGCTACGAGCAGTACTTC	TRBJ2-7	TRBV7-9	-	-
CASSELGDRNEKLFF	TGTGCCAGCAGTGAATTAGGGGACAGGAATGAAAAACTGTTTTTT	TRBJ1-4	TRBV2	-	TRBD1
CATRQGGNEKLFF	TGTGCTACCCGACAGGGGGGAAATGAAAAACTGTTTTTT	TRBJ1-4	TRBV10-3	-	TRBD1
CASSLGAGGLNEQFF	TGCGCCAGCAGCCTAGGGGCGGGGGGACTCAATGAGCAGTTCTTC	TRBJ2-1	TRBV5-1	-	TRBD2
CASSLEGAQETQYF	TGCGCCAGCAGCTTGGAAGGTGCACAAGAGACCCAGTACTTC	TRBJ2-5	TRBV5-1	-	-
CASSLASGDGETQYF	TGCGCCAGCAGCTTGGCCAGCGGGGATGGGGAGACCCAGTACTTC	TRBJ2-5	TRBV5-1	-	TRBD2
CASSLVPGTEAFF	TGCGCCAGCAGCTTGGTACCGGGTACTGAAGCTTTCTTT	TRBJ1-1	TRBV5-1	-	-
CASSSDRLDEQYF	TGCGCCAGCAGTTCGGACCGATTAGATGAGCAGTACTTC	TRBJ2-7	TRBV5-1	-	-
CAAWSMRASGYTF	TGTGCCGCTTGGTCGATGAGGGCATCTGGCTACACCTTC	TRBJ1-2	TRBV28	few	-
CASSEGTVQETQYF	TGTGCCAGCAGTGAAGGGACAGTACAAGAGACCCAGTACTTC	TRBJ2-5	TRBV6-1	-	-
CASSLTGQIYEQYF	TGTGCCAGCAGCTTAACGGGACAAATTTACGAGCAGTACTTC	TRBJ2-7	TRBV7-8	-	-
CASSYGVGGATEAFF	TGTGCCAGCAGTTACGGGGTAGGTGGGGCCACTGAAGCTTTCTTT	TRBJ1-1	TRBV6-5	-	-
CASSPVGYTEAFF	TGCGCCAGCAGCCCGGTAGGGTATACTGAAGCTTTCTTT	TRBJ1-1	TRBV5-1	few	-
CASSLSGGGAHEQFF	TGTGCCAGCAGCTTATCGGGTGGAGGGGCGCATGAGCAGTTCTTC	TRBJ2-1	TRBV7-9	once	-
CASSLVENSPLHF	TGCGCCAGCAGCTTGGTGGAAAATTCACCCCTCCACTTT	TRBJ1-6	TRBV5-1	-	-
CASSTGQVGDEAFF	TGCGCCAGCAGCACCGGACAGGTGGGAGATGAAGCTTTCTTT	TRBJ1-1	TRBV5-1	-	TRBD1
CASSLAEGLFF	TGTGCCAGCAGCTTAGCCGAGGGGCTGTTTTTT	TRBJ2-2	TRBV7-9	few	-
CASRSRGDPTGELFF	TGTGCCAGCAGGAGTAGGGGGGACCCAACCGGGGAGCTGTTTTTT	TRBJ2-2	TRBV11-3	-	-
CASSPVPYQPQHF	TGTGCCAGCAGTCCGGTTCCATATCAGCCCCAGCATTTT	TRBJ1-5	TRBV28	-	-
CAISASGGLVKNIQYF	TGTGCCATCAGTGCTTCTGGGGGGTTGGTCAAAAACATTCAGTACTTC	TRBJ2-4	TRBV10-3	-	-
CASSSRGEQFF	TGTGCCAGCAGCAGCCGGGGGGAGCAGTTCTTC	TRBJ2-1	TRBV5-6	-	-
CASTRTGTDTQYF	TGTGCCAGCACCCGGACAGGTACAGATACGCAGTATTTT	TRBJ2-3	TRBV6-5	-	TRBD1
CASCESGTGLLLSEQFF	TGCGCCAGCTGTGAGAGCGGGACGGGCCTTTTGCTCAGTGAGCAGTTCTTC	TRBJ2-1	TRBV10-1	-	TRBD2
CASKMANPGQETQYF	TGCGCCAGCAAGATGGCCAACCCCGGGCAAGAGACCCAGTACTTC	TRBJ2-5	TRBV5-1	-	-
CASSQTWIPDGQFF	TGTGCCAGCAGCCAAACGTGGATCCCAGATGGGCAGTTCTTC	TRBJ2-1	TRBV7-6	-	-
CASRILGGGDTQYF	TGTGCCAGTAGAATACTCGGCGGGGGAGATACGCAGTATTTT	TRBJ2-3	TRBV19	-	TRBD2
CASSIEGNTQYF	TGTGCCAGTAGTATAGAGGGGAATACGCAGTATTTT	TRBJ2-3	TRBV19	few	-
CAISELAGGTDTQYF	TGTGCCATCAGTGAGTTAGCGGGGGGAACAGATACGCAGTATTTT	TRBJ2-3	TRBV10-3	-	TRBD2
CASRETDEQYF	TGTGCCAGCAGAGAGACGGACGAGCAGTACTTC	TRBJ2-7	TRBV7-9	-	-
CASSLDGSGNTIYF	TGCGCCAGCAGCTTGGACGGCTCTGGAAACACCATATATTTT	TRBJ1-3	TRBV5-1	once	-
CASSYGRARGETQYF	TGCGCCAGCAGCTATGGACGAGCGCGTGGAGAGACCCAGTACTTC	TRBJ2-5	TRBV5-1	-	-
CASSEGLVVSYEQYF	TGTGCCAGCAGTGAAGGACTAGTGGTGTCCTACGAGCAGTACTTC	TRBJ2-7	TRBV6-1	-	-
CASSPPAVETQYF	TGTGCCAGCTCACCACCGGCGGTAGAGACCCAGTACTTC	TRBJ2-5	TRBV18	-	-
CASSAPGTGELFF	TGCGCCAGCAGTGCACCGGGAACCGGGGAGCTGTTTTTT	TRBJ2-2	TRBV10-1	-	-
CASSATSATGELFF	TGTGCCAGCAGTGCAACTAGCGCCACCGGGGAGCTGTTTTTT	TRBJ2-2	TRBV6-5	-	TRBD2
CSVEDGVNRGGNTGELFF	TGCAGCGTTGAAGATGGGGTGAACAGGGGAGGAAACACCGGGGAGCTGTTTTTT	TRBJ2-2	TRBV29-1	-	-
CASSSSGESQETQYF	TGCGCCAGCAGCTCCAGCGGGGAATCCCAAGAGACCCAGTACTTC	TRBJ2-5	TRBV5-1	-	TRBD2
CASSLRDSSSGELFF	TGTGCCAGCAGCTTAAGGGATTCGTCCTCCGGGGAGCTGTTTTTT	TRBJ2-2	TRBV11-2	-	-
CASSWTGNTEAFF	TGTGCCAGCAGCTGGACAGGGAATACTGAAGCTTTCTTT	TRBJ1-1	TRBV7-9	-	TRBD1
CAVPPGQRNSPLHF	TGTGCCGTTCCTCCGGGACAGAGAAATTCACCCCTCCACTTT	TRBJ1-6	TRBV11-2	once	TRBD1
CSALGGRGGNTIYF	TGCAGCGCCTTGGGTGGACGGGGCGGAAACACCATATATTTT	TRBJ1-3	TRBV29-1	-	-
CASSWSGGQADTQYF	TGCGCCAGCAGCTGGTCGGGGGGGCAGGCAGATACGCAGTATTTT	TRBJ2-3	TRBV5-1	-	TRBD2